The 18 T cell receptor beta chains presented below share a single source sample, sequenced in a study of blood T cell repertoires in COVID-19 (dated by TCRdb to about 2020). Libraries came from the immunoSEQ multiplex PCR assay. TCRdb provides this immuneACCESS table in a form limited to in-frame rearrangements. Some clones are lacking; in checked studies, under half of them reflect an unresolved V gene, and why the rest are absent is not known. The sample includes tens of thousands of clones, with about 82% observed a single time. The ten largest clones capture 3% to 4.5% of the sample. Sample: PBMCs or T cells enriched from blood (not recorded which). Every receptor here comes from a woman aged 40 to 55 with acute COVID-19.

The V and J genes are TRBV7-9 and TRBJ2-1, with a tentative D call TRBD1 (5 bases). Germline V CDR1 and CDR2: SEHNR, FQNEAQ (reference sequence). This CDR3 region has 13 residues. Trimming left V 6 bases short and J 9 bases short, with 15 bases between. The CDR3 coding sequence is TGTGCCAGCAGTTATCAGGGTTTCAGTGAGCAGTTCTTC. Translation gives CASSYQGFSEQFF.

The chain couples TRBV6-5 to TRBJ1-1; 8 bases are a match to TRBD1. J lost 2 bases, V lost 4 bases, and 6 bases had no gene match. This CDR3 comprises 15 residues. Germline CDR1 is MNHEY and CDR2 is SVGAGI. CDR3 residues: CASSSTGTGNTEAFF. In DNA form, the CDR3 reads TGTGCCAGCAGTTCCACCGGGACAGGAAACACTGAAGCTTTCTTT.

The chain couples TRBV7-9 to TRBJ2-2; no definite D call. The germline CDR1 and CDR2 sequences are SEHNR and FQNEAQ (reference sequence). V gave up 1 base and J gave up 6 bases, with 12 bases separating them. The CDR3 sequence is 15 residues long. The CDR3 here is CASSLDRFRAGELFF. Here the CDR3 DNA reads TGTGCCAGCAGCTTAGACCGATTTCGGGCCGGGGAGCTGTTTTTT. Together with reference TRBV7-9 and TRBJ2-2, the CDR3 gives the full variable domain: DTGVSQNPRHKITKRGQNVTFRCDPISEHNRLYWYRQTLGQGPEFLTYFQNEAQLEKSRLLSDRFSAERPKGSFSTLEIQRTEQGDSAMYLCASSLDRFRAGELFFGEGSRLTVL.

J is TRBJ2-1 and V is TRBV28, with D possibly TRBD1 on 5 matching bases. Germline CDR1 reads MDHEN; CDR2 reads SYDVKM. Trimming cost V 5 bases and J 6 bases, with 26 bases left between them. The CDR3 consists of 18 residues. In nucleotides, the CDR3 is TGTGCCAGCAGTCCTCGTATACCTACAGGAGCATTCATCAATGAGCAGTTCTTC. Encoded protein: CASSPRIPTGAFINEQFF.

In its sample, this clone was seen once. The V call is TRBV10-3, the J call TRBJ2-3, with 11 positions matching TRBD2. The junction had 6 bases not matched to a gene; V was cut back by 4 bases and J by 0 bases. Per germline, CDR1 ENHRY and CDR2 SYGVKD. The CDR3 runs to 17 residues. CDR3 amino acids: CAISAGSGGASTDTQYF. For the CDR3, the DNA is TGTGCCATCAGTGCGGGTAGCGGGGGGGCTAGCACAGATACGCAGTATTTT.

A few counts support this clone. V usage is TRBV10-3 and J usage is TRBJ1-3, with a possible D match to TRBD1 (6 bases). CDR1 and CDR2 from the germline V gene are ENHRY and SYGVKD. CDR3 length: 15 residues. The V end lost 7 bases, the J end lost 2 bases, and 15 bases lay between the germline ends. The CDR3 DNA reads as TGTGCCATCACAAAGAGCGGGGACACTGGAAACACCATATATTTT. It encodes CAITKSGDTGNTIYF.

The chain has TRBV28 and TRBJ2-5; D gene ambiguous. The CDR3 runs to 14 residues. V lost 4 bases and J 3 bases, leaving 12 bases between the germline ends. CDR1 is MDHEN and CDR2 is SYDVKM in the germline V gene. The CDR3 DNA reads TGTGCCAGCAGTTCCCGATGGGCAGAAGAGACCCAGTACTTC. It specifies CASSSRWAEETQYF.

The chain uses TRBV6-6 and TRBJ1-2; no clear D gene. CDR3 length equals 15 residues. The V end was cut by 0 bases, the J end by 2 bases, with 10 bases between. Germline CDR1 reads MNHNY; CDR2 reads SVGAGI (reference sequence). CDR3 protein: CASSYSIAANYGYTF. CDR3 DNA sequence: TGTGCCAGCAGTTACTCGATAGCAGCAAACTATGGCTACACCTTC.

V is TRBV6-1 and J is TRBJ2-7; 7 bases agree with TRBD1. There are 12 residues in the CDR3. Germline values: CDR1 MNHNS, CDR2 SASEGT. V shed 0 bases and J 10 bases; nucleotides not matched to a gene: 3. The CDR3: CASSEAGTDQYV. CDR3 sequence (DNA): TGTGCCAGCAGTGAAGCGGGGACAGACCAGTACGTC.

The rearrangement links TRBV5-6 to TRBJ2-3; D may be TRBD2 (5 bases). CDR3 length equals 12 residues. Per germline, CDR1 SGHDT and CDR2 YYEEEE. Trimming removed 2 bases at V and 5 bases at J, with 6 bases between. CDR3 DNA sequence: TGTGCCAGCAGCTTCGGGGTAGATACGCAGTATTTT. Amino acids: CASSFGVDTQYF.

This sequence joins TRBV12-5 and TRBJ2-2, with a weak D call TRBD1 (6 bases). Between the trimmed V and J ends, which lost 6 bases and 6 bases, there was a span of 8 bases. CDR3 length: 12 residues. Germline V lookup: CDR1 LGHNT, CDR2 FRNRAP. The CDR3, as DNA: TGTGCTAGTGGCTCAGGGGCCGGGGAGCTGTTTTTT. This gives the protein CASGSGAGELFF.

The genes are TRBV11-2 and TRBJ2-7; 12 bases align to TRBD2. V lost 4 bases, J lost 5 bases, and 12 bases stayed unmatched. Germline CDR1 reads SGHAT; CDR2 reads FQNNGV. This CDR3 has 17 amino acids. CDR3 protein: CASSSIRLAGGPHEQYF. DNA for the CDR3: TGTGCCAGCAGCTCAATCCGTCTAGCGGGAGGGCCCCACGAGCAGTACTTC.

The chain recombines TRBV7-9 with TRBJ1-4, with 10 bases matching TRBD1. The V gene's germline CDR1 is SEHNR and CDR2 FQNEAQ (reference sequence). The CDR3 extends over 15 amino acids. V was pared by 5 bases and J by 7 bases, with 7 bases of the junction left unmatched. The CDR3 region is CASSQRTGGGEKLFF. DNA of the CDR3: TGTGCCAGCAGCCAACGGACAGGGGGAGGTGAAAAACTGTTTTTT. Variable domain in full (rest from reference TRBV7-9 and TRBJ1-4): DTGVSQNPRHKITKRGQNVTFRCDPISEHNRLYWYRQTLGQGPEFLTYFQNEAQLEKSRLLSDRFSAERPKGSFSTLEIQRTEQGDSAMYLCASSQRTGGGEKLFFGSGTQLSVL.

This rearrangement joins TRBV7-9 to TRBJ1-6, with TRBD1 matching 8 bases. Losses at the gene ends were 5 bases for V and 10 bases for J; bases not matched to a gene: 4. CDR3 size: 13 residues. Germline lookup yields CDR1 SEHNR and CDR2 FQNEAQ (reference sequence). As DNA, the CDR3 is TGTGCCAGCAGCCAAGGGACAGGATCACCCCTCCACTTT. This gives the protein CASSQGTGSPLHF.

To note about this clone: Other DNA sequences from this sample encode an identical CDR3 as well. The chain recombines TRBV24-1 with TRBJ1-5; D call uncertain. The CDR3 consists of 12 residues. Trimming removed 3 bases at V and 5 bases at J, with 4 bases between. The germline V gene encodes CDR1 KGHDR and CDR2 SFDVKD. As DNA, the CDR3 is TGTGCCACCAGTGATCCTGATCAGCCCCAGCATTTT. Residues: CATSDPDQPQHF.

This clone was seen only once. The chain carries TRBV19 and TRBJ1-6; D gene uncertain. V was pared by 5 bases and J by 0 bases, with 5 bases between. Per the germline V gene, CDR1 is LNHDA and CDR2 is SQIVND (reference sequence). The CDR3 is made up of 14 amino acids. As DNA, the CDR3 is TGTGCCAGTAGTTATTCCTCCTATAATTCACCCCTCCACTTT. This translates into CASSYSSYNSPLHF.

The chain employs TRBV24-1 and TRBJ2-5; 9 bases fit TRBD1. The junction had 4 bases not matched to a gene; V was cut back by 6 bases and J by 3 bases. This CDR3 has 14 amino acids. Looked up from germline, CDR1 is KGHDR and CDR2 is SFDVKD. This CDR3 reads CATSPGQGKETQYF. The CDR3 DNA is TGTGCCACCAGTCCCGGACAGGGGAAAGAGACCCAGTACTTC.

The chain recombines TRBV7-9 with TRBJ2-7; 8 nucleotides agree with TRBD2. The CDR3 is 14 residues long. V was pared by 4 bases and J by 2 bases, with 4 bases of the junction left unmatched. Germline CDR1 and CDR2: SEHNR and FQNEAQ (reference sequence). Here the CDR3 reads CASSSGGPAYEQYV. The DNA for the CDR3 is TGTGCCAGCAGCTCGGGGGGGCCCGCCTACGAGCAGTACGTC.